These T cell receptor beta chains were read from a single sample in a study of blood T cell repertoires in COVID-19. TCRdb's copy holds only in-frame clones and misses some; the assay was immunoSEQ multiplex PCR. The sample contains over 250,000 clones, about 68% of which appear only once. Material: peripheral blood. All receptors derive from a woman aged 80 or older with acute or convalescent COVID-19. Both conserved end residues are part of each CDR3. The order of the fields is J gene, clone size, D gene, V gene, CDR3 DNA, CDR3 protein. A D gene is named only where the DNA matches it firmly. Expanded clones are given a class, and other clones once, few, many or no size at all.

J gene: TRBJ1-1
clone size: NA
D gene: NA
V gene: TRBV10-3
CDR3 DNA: TGTGCCACCTCCGATTATAGCACTGAAGCTTTCTTT
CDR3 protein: CATSDYSTEAFF

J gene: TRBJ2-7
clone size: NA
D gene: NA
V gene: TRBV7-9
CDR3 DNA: TGTGCCAGCAGCTTAGTTGGGGGGTCCTACGAGCAGTACTTC
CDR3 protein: CASSLVGGSYEQYF

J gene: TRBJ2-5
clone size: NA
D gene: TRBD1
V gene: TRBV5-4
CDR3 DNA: TGTGCCAGCAGCTTGGGTGGGACAGGGAAAGAGACCCAGTACTTC
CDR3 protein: CASSLGGTGKETQYF

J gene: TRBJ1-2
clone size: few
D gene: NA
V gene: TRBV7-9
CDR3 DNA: TGTGCCAGCAGCTTAAACGACGGGGAAGGCTACACCTTC
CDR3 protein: CASSLNDGEGYTF

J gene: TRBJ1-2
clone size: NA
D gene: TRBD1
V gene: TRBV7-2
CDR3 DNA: TGTGCCAGCAGCGCACGGACAGGGGATATCTATGGCTACACCTTC
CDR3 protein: CASSARTGDIYGYTF

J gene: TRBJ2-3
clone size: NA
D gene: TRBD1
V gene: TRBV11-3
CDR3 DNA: TGTGCCAGCAGCTTAGGGGACAGTACCACAGATACGCAGTATTTT
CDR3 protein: CASSLGDSTTDTQYF

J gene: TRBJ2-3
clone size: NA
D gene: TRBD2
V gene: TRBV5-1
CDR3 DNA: TGCGCCAGCCGGTTAGCGGGGTCCACAGATACGCAGTATTTT
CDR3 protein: CASRLAGSTDTQYF

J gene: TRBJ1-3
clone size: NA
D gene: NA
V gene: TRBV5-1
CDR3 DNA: TGCGCCAGCAGCTTTGGCAGGGTCACTGGAAACACCATATATTTT
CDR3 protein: CASSFGRVTGNTIYF

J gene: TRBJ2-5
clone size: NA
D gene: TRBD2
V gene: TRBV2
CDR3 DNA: TGTGCCAGCAGTGTCGGAGCGGGAGGGCCCTCGGAGACCCAGTACTTC
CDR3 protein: CASSVGAGGPSETQYF

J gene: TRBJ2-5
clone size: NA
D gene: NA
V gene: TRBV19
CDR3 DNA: TGTGCCAGTAGTAGTTTGCGCCGGGAACAAGAGACCCAGTACTTC
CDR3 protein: CASSSLRREQETQYF

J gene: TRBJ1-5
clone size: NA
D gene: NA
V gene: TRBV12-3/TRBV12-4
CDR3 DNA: TGTGCCAGCACAGGGTACCGAGGTCAGCCCCAGCATTTT
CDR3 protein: CASTGYRGQPQHF

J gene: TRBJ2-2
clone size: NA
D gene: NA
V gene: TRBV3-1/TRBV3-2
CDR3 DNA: TGTGCCAGCAGCCACAGGCAACAGAGAAACACCGGGGAGCTGTTTTTT
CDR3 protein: CASSHRQQRNTGELFF

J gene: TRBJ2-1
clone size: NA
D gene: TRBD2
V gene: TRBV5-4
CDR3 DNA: TGTGCCAGCAGCTTGGCGGGGGGGAGGGATGAGCAGTTCTTC
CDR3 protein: CASSLAGGRDEQFF

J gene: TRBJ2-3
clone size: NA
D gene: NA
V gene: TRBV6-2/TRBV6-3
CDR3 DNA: TGTGCCAGCAGTTACTTGGGAGGAGATACGCAGTATTTT
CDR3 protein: CASSYLGGDTQYF

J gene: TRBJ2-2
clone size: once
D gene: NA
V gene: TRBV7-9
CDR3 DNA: TGTGCCAGCAGCTTTGGGCAGGGCAACACCGGGGAGCTGTTTTTT
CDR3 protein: CASSFGQGNTGELFF

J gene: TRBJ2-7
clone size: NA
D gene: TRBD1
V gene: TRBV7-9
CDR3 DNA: TGTGCCAGCACGGGGACAGGGGTATACGAGCAGTACTTC
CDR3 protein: CASTGTGVYEQYF

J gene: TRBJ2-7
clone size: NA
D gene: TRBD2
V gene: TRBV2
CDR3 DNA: TGTGCCAGCAGTGATAGCGGGGGGAAGTACGAGCAGTACTTC
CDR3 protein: CASSDSGGKYEQYF

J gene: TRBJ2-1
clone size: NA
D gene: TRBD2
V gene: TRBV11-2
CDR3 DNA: TGTGCCAGCAGCTTGGATTTCCCGGGACTAGCGGGAGTCGGAGAGCAGTTCTTC
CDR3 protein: CASSLDFPGLAGVGEQFF

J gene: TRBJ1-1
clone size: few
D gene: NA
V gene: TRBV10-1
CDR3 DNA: TGCGCCAGCAGTGAGTCACAGGGATGGACTGAAGCTTTCTTT
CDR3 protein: CASSESQGWTEAFF

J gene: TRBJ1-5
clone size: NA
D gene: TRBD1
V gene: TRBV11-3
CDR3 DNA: TGTGCCAGCAGCTCCCCCGGGACAGGGGTCCATTGTTTAAGCAATCAGCCCCAGCATTTT
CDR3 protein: CASSSPGTGVHCLSNQPQHF

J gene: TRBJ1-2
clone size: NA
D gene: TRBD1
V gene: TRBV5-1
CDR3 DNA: TGCGCCAGCAGCTTGGCACAGGGGGAAGGGGGCTACACCTTC
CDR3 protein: CASSLAQGEGGYTF

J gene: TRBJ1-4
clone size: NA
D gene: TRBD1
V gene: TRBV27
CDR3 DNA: TGTGCCAGCAGCCTTAGGGGGACAGGGTTTGAAAAACTGTTTTTT
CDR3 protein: CASSLRGTGFEKLFF

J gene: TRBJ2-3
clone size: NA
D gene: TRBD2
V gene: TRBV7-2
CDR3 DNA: TGTGCCAGCAGCCCCGGACGGGAGCGGGGTCCCAGGTATTTT
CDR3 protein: CASSPGRERGPRYF

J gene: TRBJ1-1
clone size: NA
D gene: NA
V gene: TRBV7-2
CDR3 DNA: TGTGCCAGCAGCCCGTTTATCAACACTGAAGCTTTCTTT
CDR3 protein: CASSPFINTEAFF

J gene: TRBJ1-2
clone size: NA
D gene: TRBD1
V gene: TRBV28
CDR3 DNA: TGTGCCAGCAGTTTATTGAGGGGGCGGGGCTACACCTTC
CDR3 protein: CASSLLRGRGYTF